The entry below gives a single TCR beta chain sequence along with its context. Its specificity is unknown. This could be a read error, since a much larger clone is one nucleotide away. The J segment lost 1 base and the V segment lost 9 bases, leaving 12 bases of the junction unmatched. CDR3 length: 16 residues. Germline V gene sequence: CDR1 MNHEY, CDR2 SVGAGI. The sample is drawn from a study of tumor and adjacent non-tumor tissue in lung cancer. Study background: Patients were aged about 31 to 76, some 10 men and about 5 women, stage I to III.

Whole-study results and caveats: In normal lung, the top 100 clones were significantly more dominant than in tumor.

No cell sorting was done before RNA was extracted from the tissue. Between August and November 2014, newly diagnosed, chemotherapy-naive lung cancer patients underwent thoracic surgery in China. The library came from three nested PCR rounds adapted from ARM-PCR protocols. MiXCR, applied by TCRdb to the multiplex PCR reads, yields one record per CDR3 protein. The sample shows 65,000 to 70,000 distinct CDR3 sequences, 55% to 70% of them seen only once. The rearrangement links TRBV6-5 to TRBJ2-3; 8 bases are a match to TRBD1. Sequenced sample: lung tumor tissue. The sequence was collected from a man in his forties or fifties with non-small cell lung cancer. The DNA for the CDR3 is TGTGCCAGAGTTATTACCGGGACAGGTGGCACAGATACGCAGTATTTT. Encoded protein: CARVITGTGGTDTQYF.